These T cell receptor beta chains were read from a single sample in a study of response to subunit inactivated influenza vaccine. TCRdb used MiXCR to reprocess the RT-PCR reads, holding one entry per CDR3 protein. The data contain roughly 500,000 distinct CDR3 sequences, more than 15% of them singletons. The starting material was CD4+ T cells sorted from PBMCs, obtained less than 30 months after vaccination. The receptors stem from a man between 45 and 75 years old who received an inactivated influenza vaccine. CDR3s include the opening cysteine and the closing phenylalanine or tryptophan. The D gene is left open where the match is weak. Size tells how often a clone was seen (once, few, many) or the class of an expanded clone, and some rows leave it out.

J gene | D gene | clone size | V gene | CDR3 protein | CDR3 DNA
TRBJ1-1 | . | few | TRBV5-1 | CASSLSTNTEAFF | TGCGCCAGCAGCTTGAGCACGAACACTGAAGCTTTCTTT
TRBJ2-3 | . | . | TRBV7-6 | CASSRAETDTQYF | TGTGCCAGCAGCCGAGCGGAGACAGATACGCAGTATTTT
TRBJ2-7 | . | many | TRBV7-2 | CASSLGFRSPYEQYF | TGTGCCAGCAGCTTAGGATTCAGGTCTCCCTACGAGCAGTACTTC
TRBJ1-1 | . | few | TRBV5-6 | CASSLYRQSAFF | TGTGCCAGCAGCTTGTATAGGCAGTCGGCTTTCTTT
TRBJ2-1 | TRBD2 | few | TRBV7-2 | CASSFRLAGAYNEQFF | TGTGCCAGCAGCTTCCGACTAGCGGGGGCCTACAATGAGCAGTTCTTC
TRBJ2-1 | TRBD1 | . | TRBV6-2/TRBV6-3 | CASTKGTGGFNEQFF | TGTGCCAGCACCAAAGGGACAGGGGGCTTCAATGAGCAGTTCTTC
TRBJ2-5 | . | . | TRBV6-1 | CASNRPGTTQETQYF | TGTGCCAGCAACCGACCCGGGACAACCCAAGAGACCCAGTACTTC
TRBJ2-1 | . | few | TRBV3-1 | CASSQTGEQFF | TGTGCCAGCAGCCAGACGGGTGAGCAGTTCTTC
TRBJ2-4 | . | few | TRBV28 | CASSTTGRGIQYF | TGTGCCAGCAGCACCACAGGGAGGGGCATTCAGTACTTC
TRBJ1-2 | TRBD1 | few | TRBV10-3 | CAISVDRDYGYTF | TGTGCCATCAGTGTCGACAGGGACTATGGCTACACCTTC
TRBJ2-1 | . | few | TRBV7-9 | CASSLSGPNGPEQFF | TGTGCCAGCAGCTTGAGTGGACCCAACGGTCCTGAGCAGTTCTTC
TRBJ1-2 | . | few | TRBV3-1 | CASSQVTGNYGYTF | TGTGCCAGCAGCCAAGTAACAGGCAACTATGGCTACACCTTC
TRBJ2-2 | . | . | TRBV5-6 | CASSLDRYTGELFF | TGTGCCAGCAGCCTGGACAGATACACCGGGGAGCTGTTTTTT
TRBJ2-3 | . | . | TRBV11-1 | CASSSLREVTQYF | TGTGCCAGCAGCTCATTAAGGGAGGTGACGCAGTATTTT
TRBJ2-1 | . | few | TRBV4-3 | CASSQEESYDEQFF | TGCGCCAGCAGCCAAGAAGAGAGTTACGATGAGCAGTTCTTC
TRBJ2-1 | TRBD2 | few | TRBV24-1 | CATSRGLGKVEQFF | TGTGCCACCAGTCGGGGACTAGGAAAAGTTGAGCAGTTCTTC
TRBJ2-7 | . | many | TRBV12-3/TRBV12-4 | CASSLGTLNYEQYF | TGTGCCAGCAGTTTAGGGACCTTAAACTACGAGCAGTACTTC
TRBJ2-4 | . | . | TRBV20-1 | CSARIIGAVGSKNIQYF | TGCAGTGCTAGGATCATCGGCGCAGTAGGTTCCAAAAACATTCAGTACTTC
TRBJ2-7 | . | . | TRBV7-2 | CASSLGDRSSYEQYF | TGTGCCAGCAGCCTCGGCGACAGGAGCTCCTACGAGCAGTACTTC
TRBJ2-1 | TRBD2 | few | TRBV6-5 | CASSYHGGLAGLDEQFF | TGTGCCAGCAGTTATCACGGGGGACTAGCGGGACTCGATGAGCAGTTCTTC
TRBJ2-2 | . | few | TRBV25-1 | CASTGQLTGELFF | TGTGCCAGCACCGGACAGTTAACCGGGGAGCTGTTTTTT
TRBJ2-7 | TRBD2 | . | TRBV6-1 | CASTPGGAAGGWYEQYF | TGTGCCAGCACCCCGGGGGGGGCCGCGGGAGGTTGGTACGAGCAGTACTTC
TRBJ2-3 | . | . | TRBV7-3 | CASSLGYADPQYF | TGTGCCAGCAGCTTGGGCTACGCAGATCCGCAGTATTTT
TRBJ2-7 | TRBD2 | . | TRBV5-1 | CASSLDPSGGFYEQYF | TGCGCCAGCAGCTTGGATCCCAGCGGGGGTTTCTACGAGCAGTACTTC
TRBJ1-2 | TRBD1 | few | TRBV4-3 | CASSQDRDRVHGYTF | TGCGCCAGCAGCCAAGATCGGGACAGGGTCCATGGCTACACCTTC
TRBJ1-4 | TRBD1 | . | TRBV30 | CAWSAGTGNEKLFF | TGTGCCTGGAGTGCGGGGACAGGGAATGAAAAACTGTTTTTT
TRBJ2-3 | . | few | TRBV11-2 | CASSRRAATDTQYF | TGTGCCAGCAGCCGTAGGGCCGCCACAGATACGCAGTATTTT
TRBJ2-5 | . | . | TRBV5-6 | CASSLVPLGSETQYF | TGTGCCAGCAGCTTGGTTCCCCTTGGGAGCGAGACCCAGTACTTC
TRBJ2-5 | . | . | TRBV5-1 | CASSSGGGAAQYF | TGCGCCAGCAGCTCCGGAGGGGGAGCGGCCCAGTACTTC
TRBJ2-1 | TRBD2 | . | TRBV5-1 | CASSLARGRSYNEQFF | TGCGCCAGCAGCTTGGCCCGCGGGAGGTCCTACAATGAGCAGTTCTTC
TRBJ1-5 | TRBD1 | . | TRBV20-1 | CSARLPGQGLDQPQHF | TGCAGTGCTAGGCTCCCGGGACAGGGTTTGGATCAGCCCCAGCATTTT
TRBJ2-1 | . | many | TRBV5-1 | CASSLVRADEQFF | TGCGCCAGCAGCTTGGTGAGGGCAGATGAGCAGTTCTTC
TRBJ2-1 | TRBD2 | few | TRBV12-3/TRBV12-4 | CASSHSGGAHNEQFF | TGTGCCAGCAGCCATAGCGGGGGGGCCCACAATGAGCAGTTCTTC
TRBJ1-2 | . | many | TRBV10-3 | CAISEDRTYGYTF | TGTGCCATCAGTGAGGACAGGACCTATGGCTACACCTTC
TRBJ2-2 | . | . | TRBV6-2/TRBV6-3 | CASVEGSLYTGELFF | TGTGCCAGCGTCGAAGGGAGCCTCTACACCGGGGAGCTGTTTTTT
TRBJ1-2 | . | . | TRBV28 | CASSLVQRDYGYTF | TGTGCCAGCAGTTTAGTACAGAGGGACTATGGCTACACCTTC
TRBJ1-1 | . | . | TRBV29-1 | CSVEVLENTEAFF | TGCAGCGTTGAAGTTTTAGAGAACACTGAAGCTTTCTTT
TRBJ1-2 | . | few | TRBV4-3 | CASSQESRRGGYGYTF | TGCGCCAGCAGCCAAGAGTCAAGGAGGGGGGGCTATGGCTACACCTTC
TRBJ2-1 | . | few | TRBV18 | CASSPGGAADEQFF | TGTGCCAGCTCACCCGGTGGGGCTGCCGATGAGCAGTTCTTC
TRBJ2-3 | TRBD2 | . | TRBV20-1 | CSARRGTSGGSTDTQYF | TGCAGTGCTAGGAGGGGAACTAGCGGGGGTAGCACAGATACGCAGTATTTT
TRBJ2-1 | . | . | TRBV4-2 | CASSQAPRGPLYNEQFF | TGTGCCAGCAGCCAAGCCCCGCGGGGACCCCTTTACAATGAGCAGTTCTTC
TRBJ2-3 | . | few | TRBV29-1 | CSVGFQNTQYF | TGCAGCGTTGGATTCCAAAATACGCAGTATTTT
TRBJ2-1 | . | medium-sized | TRBV12-3/TRBV12-4 | CASSSALRGNRNEQFF | TGTGCCAGCAGTTCGGCATTGCGCGGGAACCGCAATGAGCAGTTCTTC
TRBJ2-4 | TRBD1 | few | TRBV4-1 | CASSRTGQTLAKNIQYF | TGCGCCAGCAGCCGAACGGGACAGACTTTAGCCAAAAACATTCAGTACTTC
TRBJ1-2 | TRBD1 | . | TRBV29-1 | CSVGDRVGYGYTF | TGCAGCGTAGGGGACAGGGTTGGCTATGGCTACACCTTC
TRBJ1-1 | TRBD1 | many | TRBV5-1 | CASSWGQGFTEAFF | TGCGCCAGCAGCTGGGGACAGGGCTTCACTGAAGCTTTCTTT
TRBJ1-4 | TRBD1 | . | TRBV27 | CASSFSQGAREKLFF | TGTGCCAGCAGTTTCTCCCAGGGGGCTCGAGAAAAACTGTTTTTT
TRBJ2-5 | . | many | TRBV5-1 | CASGRTQETQYF | TGCGCCAGCGGCAGGACTCAAGAGACCCAGTACTTC
TRBJ2-3 | TRBD2 | few | TRBV18 | CASTQGLAVGTDTQYF | TGTGCCAGCACCCAAGGACTAGCGGTCGGCACAGATACGCAGTATTTT
TRBJ2-2 | . | few | TRBV5-1 | CASSFDGANTGELFF | TGCGCCAGCAGCTTCGACGGAGCGAACACCGGGGAGCTGTTTTTT
TRBJ2-3 | TRBD2 | few | TRBV12-3/TRBV12-4 | CASSLFAGGGDTQYF | TGTGCCAGCAGTTTATTTGCGGGGGGGGGAGATACGCAGTATTTT